This TCR beta chain derives from a study of T cell responses to AZD1222 COVID-19 vaccine. Study-wide findings and caveats: Donors, mostly white British, included more females; clonal diversity was possibly underestimated. CD4 TCRs associated with vaccination spanned spike, dominating at 160-218 and 743-854.

With regard to this clone: Its antigen remains unknown.

The CDR3 has 13 amino acids. V shed 1 base and J shed 4 bases, with 7 bases lying between them. Sequencing was performed with immunoSEQ multiplex PCR; in TCRdb, only in-frame clones are kept and a portion is missing. The data show 90,000 to 150,000 clones, around 87% seen once. Sequenced here: peripheral blood, sampled 28 days after the second AZD1222 dose. The rearrangement uses TRBV12-3 or TRBV12-4 and TRBJ1-2, with D uncertain. The source of this sequence is an adult who received the AZD1222 COVID-19 vaccine. The CDR3 DNA reads TGTGCCAGCAGTTTAGGGCAGAGCTATGGCTACACCTTC. It codes for CASSLGQSYGYTF.